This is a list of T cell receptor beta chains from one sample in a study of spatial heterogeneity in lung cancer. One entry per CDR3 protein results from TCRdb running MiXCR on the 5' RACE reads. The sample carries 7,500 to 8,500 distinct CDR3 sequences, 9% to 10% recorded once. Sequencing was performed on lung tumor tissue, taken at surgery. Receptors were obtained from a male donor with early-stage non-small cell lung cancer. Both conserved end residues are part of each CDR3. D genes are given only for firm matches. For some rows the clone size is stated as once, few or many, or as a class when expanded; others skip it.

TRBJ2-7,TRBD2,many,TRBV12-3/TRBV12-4,TGTGCCAGCAGTTTACTAGCGGGCAGCTACGAGCAGTACTTC,CASSLLAGSYEQYF
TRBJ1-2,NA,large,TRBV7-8,TGTGCCAGCAGCGAACACAATGACTATGGCTACACCTTC,CASSEHNDYGYTF
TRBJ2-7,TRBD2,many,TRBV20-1,TGCAGTGCTAGAGAAAGCGGGAGATTTTACGATTCTTACGAGCAGTACTTC,CSARESGRFYDSYEQYF
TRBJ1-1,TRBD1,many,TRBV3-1,TGTGCCAGCAGCCCCGGACAGGGTGGTGAAGCTTTCTTT,CASSPGQGGEAFF
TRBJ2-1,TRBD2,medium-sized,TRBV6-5,TGTGCCAGCAGTTACGGGGGACTAGCGGGACGGGATGAGCAGTTCTTC,CASSYGGLAGRDEQFF
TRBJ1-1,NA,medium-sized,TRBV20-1,TGCAGTGCCCGCCAGGGGAACACTGAAGCTTTCTTT,CSARQGNTEAFF
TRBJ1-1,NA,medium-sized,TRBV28,TGTGCCAGCAGTTTAACGGGGGGCCCGAACACTGAAGCTTTCTTT,CASSLTGGPNTEAFF
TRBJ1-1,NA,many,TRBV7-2,TGTGCCAGCAGCTTTTATCAGAACACTGAAGCTTTCTTT,CASSFYQNTEAFF
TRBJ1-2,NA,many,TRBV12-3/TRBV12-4,TGTGCCAGCAGCGCGCAAGGACGAAGCTATGGCTACACCTTC,CASSAQGRSYGYTF
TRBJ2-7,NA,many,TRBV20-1,TGCAGTGCCTACAAGGACGAGCAGTACTTC,CSAYKDEQYF
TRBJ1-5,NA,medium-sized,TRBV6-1,TGTGCCAGCAGAGACAGCTATCAGCCCCAGCATTTT,CASRDSYQPQHF
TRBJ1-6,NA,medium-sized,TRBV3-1,TGTGCCAGCAGCCCGTTCGGAGCCATTAAGGATTCACCCCTCCACTTT,CASSPFGAIKDSPLHF
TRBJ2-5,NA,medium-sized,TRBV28,TGTGCCAGCAGTTTAGCTGGGCAGGTCGGGACCCAGGGACAGACCCAGTACTTC,CASSLAGQVGTQGQTQYF
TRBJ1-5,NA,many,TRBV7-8,TGTGCCAGCAGCTTGTTGGGATACAGTAATAATAATCAGCCCCAGCATTTT,CASSLLGYSNNNQPQHF
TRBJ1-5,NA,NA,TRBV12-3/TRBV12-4,TGTGCCAGCAGTTTAGCAGACAGAAACAATCAGCCCCAGCATTTT,CASSLADRNNQPQHF
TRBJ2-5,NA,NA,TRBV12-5,TGTGCTAGTCCACTGAGCAAGGAGGGGACTGCGACCCAGTACTTC,CASPLSKEGTATQYF
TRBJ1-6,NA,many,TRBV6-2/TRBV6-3,TGTGCCAGCAGGTCCGGGACGGGACCCCTCCACTTT,CASRSGTGPLHF
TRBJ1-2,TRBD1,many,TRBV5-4,TGTGCCAGCAGCTCAGGACAGGGTCGAAGAGATGGCTACACCTTC,CASSSGQGRRDGYTF
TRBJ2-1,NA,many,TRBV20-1,TGCAGTGCTAGGGATTCCATTGGGGTTAATGAGCAGTTCTTC,CSARDSIGVNEQFF
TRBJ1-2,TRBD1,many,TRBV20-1,TGCAGTGCCGCCCGGACAGGGGGGTATGGCTACACCTTC,CSAARTGGYGYTF
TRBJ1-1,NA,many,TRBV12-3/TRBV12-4,TGTGCCAGCAGTTTCTTCCATCTGGGCGCTGAAGCTTTCTTT,CASSFFHLGAEAFF
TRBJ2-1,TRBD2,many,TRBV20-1,TGCAGTGCAGAGGCTAGCGGGGTTACCTACAATGAGCAGTTCTTC,CSAEASGVTYNEQFF
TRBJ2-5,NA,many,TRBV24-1,TGTGCCACCAGTGATCGCGGCCAAGAGACCCAGTACTTC,CATSDRGQETQYF
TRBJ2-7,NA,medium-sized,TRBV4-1,TGCGCCAGCAGCCAAGGACCCGGGACCGGCTACGAGCAGTACTTC,CASSQGPGTGYEQYF